A single sample is the source of the 25 T cell receptor beta chains below, sequenced in a study of blood T cell repertoires in COVID-19. Here immunoSEQ multiplex PCR was the method, and the copy in TCRdb shows in-frame clones only, minus some. The sample lists around 290,000 clones; more than 85% were seen once. Source material: peripheral blood. The receptors were gathered from a woman aged 25 to 39 with COVID-19, enrolled during active disease.

The CDR3 spells CASSVDLAGVKYF. Written as DNA, the CDR3 is TGTGCCAGCAGTGTGGACTTAGCGGGAGTAAAGTACTTC. The chain recombines TRBV25-1 with TRBJ2-7; TRBD2 matches 9 bases. CDR1 and CDR2 from the germline V gene are MGHDK and SYGVNS. Unmatched junction bases numbered 9, after V lost 4 bases and J lost 11 bases. The CDR3 spans 13 residues.

The chain joins TRBV6-5 to TRBJ2-3; 7 positions agree with TRBD1. The CDR3 has 14 residues. V lost 7 bases to trimming and J lost 2 bases; unmatched junction nucleotides: 6. Germline values: CDR1 MNHEY, CDR2 SVGAGI. The CDR3 spells CASKDRRSTDTQYF. CDR3 DNA sequence: TGTGCCAGCAAGGACAGGCGATCCACAGATACGCAGTATTTT.

This clone was counted once. The J gene is TRBJ2-5, the V gene TRBV24-1; D is uncertain. The CDR3 is made up of 12 amino acids. Deletions cut 3 bases from V and 3 bases from J, with 4 bases between. CDR1 KGHDR and CDR2 SFDVKD come from the germline V gene. CDR3 nucleotides: TGTGCCACCAGTGATGCTAAAGAGACCCAGTACTTC. As protein: CATSDAKETQYF.

This clone came up once. The rearrangement joins TRBV2 to TRBJ1-3; maybe TRBD1 (6 bases). V gave up 4 bases and J gave up 2 bases, with 12 bases separating them. The CDR3 is made up of 15 amino acids. Per the germline V gene, CDR1 is SNHLY and CDR2 is FYNNEI. This CDR3 reads CASSGTGNPGNTIYF. The CDR3 region has the DNA TGTGCCAGCAGTGGTACAGGGAACCCTGGAAACACCATATATTTT.

The V gene is TRBV4-1, the J gene TRBJ1-1; perhaps TRBD1 as D (5 bases). Trimming shortened V by 4 bases and J by 1 base, and 10 bases separated the two germline ends. CDR3 size: 14 residues. Per germline, CDR1 MGHRA and CDR2 YSYEKL. As DNA, the CDR3 is TGCGCCAGCAGCCTACCAACAGGGAACACTGAAGCTTTCTTT. As protein: CASSLPTGNTEAFF.

The chain uses TRBV27 and TRBJ1-5; the match to TRBD1 covers 7 bases. CDR1 and CDR2 from the germline V gene are MNHEY and SMNVEV (reference sequence). The trim removed 5 bases at V and 1 base at J, leaving 8 bases unmatched. The CDR3 consists of 16 residues. The CDR3 sequence is CASSRSGGESNQPQHF. The CDR3 DNA sequence: TGTGCCAGCAGTCGGTCAGGGGGAGAGAGCAATCAGCCCCAGCATTTT.

The chain carries TRBV7-2 and TRBJ1-5; tentatively, D is TRBD1 (6 bases). CDR1 is SGHTA, CDR2 FQGNSA, per germline. Trimming pared 2 bases from V and 6 bases from J, leaving 14 bases between. CDR3 length equals 15 residues. CDR3 DNA: TGTGCCAGCAGCTTAAGTGGGGGGGCCGGTCAGCCCCAGCATTTT. Translated, it gives CASSLSGGAGQPQHF.

The chain recombines TRBV2 with TRBJ2-1; 9 nucleotides match TRBD1. Germline V lookup: CDR1 SNHLY, CDR2 FYNNEI. With 6 bases clipped from V and 3 bases from J, the junction kept 3 bases outside the gene matches. The CDR3 consists of 14 residues. For the CDR3, the DNA is TGTGCCAGCAGAGTGACAGGGGGCTACAATGAGCAGTTCTTC. This codes for CASRVTGGYNEQFF.

In regard to this clone: Compared with germline, one end of the junction differs, possibly owing to a read error. This chain uses TRBV11-2 with TRBJ2-7, with D possibly being TRBD1 (6 bases). CDR1 and CDR2 from the germline V gene are SGHAT and FQNNGV. This CDR3 region has 11 residues. The CDR3: CASSLFGTRDF. CDR3 coding DNA: TGTGCCAGCAGCTTATTTGGGACAAGAGACTTC.

This clone was counted a single time. The rearrangement uses TRBV7-9 and TRBJ1-4, with a possible D match to TRBD1 (5 bases). The CDR3 is 15 residues long. The V end lost 5 bases, the J end lost 7 bases, and 17 bases lay between the germline ends. Germline V gene data show CDR1 as SEHNR and CDR2 as FQNEAQ (reference sequence). The CDR3 loop is CASSPRLGGGEKLFF. In nucleotides, the CDR3 is TGTGCCAGCAGCCCGAGACTGGGCGGGGGTGAAAAACTGTTTTTT.

This clone is a singleton in its sample. This rearrangement joins TRBV19 to TRBJ1-5, with D possibly being TRBD1 (5 bases). The CDR3 runs 16 residues. The V and J ends lost 3 bases and 6 bases respectively, with 18 bases between them. CDR1 is LNHDA, CDR2 SQIVND, per germline (reference sequence). CDR3 sequence reads: CASSILIGVQGQPQHF. Written as DNA, the CDR3 is TGTGCCAGTAGTATTTTGATTGGGGTTCAGGGTCAGCCCCAGCATTTT.

J is TRBJ2-5 and V is TRBV5-5; possibly TRBD1 for D (5 bases). Trimming cost V 4 bases and J 0 bases, with 13 bases left between them. From germline, CDR1 is SGHKS and CDR2 YYEKEE (reference sequence). The CDR3 extends over 15 amino acids. CDR3 bases: TGTGCCAGCAGCCCTCAGCAGGGCCACCAAGAGACCCAGTACTTC. This translates into CASSPQQGHQETQYF.

The chain uses TRBV27 and TRBJ2-7; 10 positions agree with TRBD2. Germline V lookup: CDR1 MNHEY, CDR2 SMNVEV (reference sequence). J was trimmed by 6 bases and V by 1 base; bases with no gene match: 6. The CDR3 runs 15 residues. Here the CDR3 reads CASSLFASGSGEQYF. The CDR3 bases are TGTGCCAGCAGTTTATTTGCTAGCGGGAGCGGCGAGCAGTACTTC.

This clone was seen only once. The V call is TRBV10-3, the J call TRBJ2-6, with D maybe TRBD2 (6 bases). This CDR3 has 17 amino acids. V gave up 0 bases and J gave up 2 bases, with 11 bases separating them. The germline V gene has CDR1 ENHRY and CDR2 SYGVKD. The CDR3 nucleotides read TGTGCCATCAGTGAGTCGACCGGGGGAGCTGGGGCCAACGTCCTGACTTTC. This sequence encodes CAISESTGGAGANVLTF.

This clone appeared once. The chain has TRBV19 and TRBJ2-4; unclear D gene. This CDR3 region has 13 residues. Germline V gene sequence: CDR1 LNHDA, CDR2 SQIVND (reference sequence). V lost 4 bases and J lost 6, with 10 bases in between. The CDR3: CASSSERLNIQYF. DNA of the CDR3: TGTGCCAGTAGTAGCGAGAGGTTAAACATTCAGTACTTC.

This chain joins TRBV18 and TRBJ2-5; TRBD2 agrees at 8 bases. The CDR3 extends over 14 amino acids. The germline CDR1 and CDR2 sequences are KGHSH and LQKENI. Trimming removed 6 bases from V and 5 bases from J; junction bases left unmatched: 8. CDR3 sequence (DNA): TGTGCCAGCTCCCAGGGAGCGGGAGTGGAGACCCAGTACTTC. It encodes CASSQGAGVETQYF.

This clone was seen a handful of times. The rearrangement joins TRBV3-1 (or the pseudogene TRBV3-2) to TRBJ2-2, with 15 bases matching TRBD2. Germline CDR1 and CDR2: LGHDT and YNNKEL (reference sequence). CDR3 length: 17 amino acids. The trim removed 8 bases at V and 1 base at J, leaving 5 bases unmatched. CDR3 residues: CASRPGLAGGNTGELFF. The CDR3, as DNA: TGTGCCAGCCGCCCGGGACTAGCGGGAGGGAACACCGGGGAGCTGTTTTTT.

This clone is a singleton in its sample. The chain carries TRBV28 and TRBJ2-7, with 13 nucleotides matching TRBD2. Germline V gives CDR1 MDHEN, CDR2 SYDVKM. The CDR3 extends over 16 amino acids. The V and J ends lost 1 base and 3 bases, in that order; junction bases with no gene match: 3. The CDR3 spells CASSLLGTSGIYEQYF. CDR3 nucleotides: TGTGCCAGCAGTTTATTGGGGACTAGCGGGATCTACGAGCAGTACTTC.

This chain joins TRBV19 and TRBJ1-2; TRBD1 aligns across 9 bases. The ends lost 5 bases at V and 4 bases at J; junction bases unmatched: 11. The CDR3 sequence is 16 residues long. Germline assignment: CDR1 LNHDA and CDR2 SQIVND (reference sequence). The CDR3 protein is CASSPTGGFNFYGYTF. In nucleotides, the CDR3 is TGTGCCAGTAGTCCTACAGGGGGCTTCAACTTCTATGGCTACACCTTC.

This clone was seen a handful of times. The V call is TRBV5-1, the J call TRBJ1-4, with D tentatively TRBD1 (6 bases). The CDR3 has 15 residues. V lost 2 bases to trimming and J lost 5 bases, with 13 bases between them. Per the germline V gene, CDR1 is SGHRS and CDR2 is YFSETQ. The CDR3 is CASSFQGISNEKLFF. The DNA for the CDR3 is TGCGCCAGCAGCTTTCAGGGGATTAGCAATGAAAAACTGTTTTTT.

The V gene is TRBV19, the J gene TRBJ1-2; TRBD1 might be the D (5 bases). Germline loops: CDR1 LNHDA, CDR2 SQIVND (reference sequence). Trimming stripped 5 bases from V and 4 bases from J, with 11 bases between. The CDR3 is 13 amino acids. CDR3: CASSATDFYGYTF. CDR3 nucleotides: TGTGCCAGTAGTGCGACAGATTTCTATGGCTACACCTTC.

The chain links TRBV18 to TRBJ2-1, with TRBD1 as a possible D gene (6 bases). Germline-derived CDR1 and CDR2 are KGHSH and LQKENI. The germline V and J ends were trimmed by 5 bases and 9 bases, with 23 bases remaining between them. The CDR3 spans 16 residues. This CDR3 is CASSDRPKGRTSEQFF. The CDR3 DNA reads TGTGCCAGCTCAGACAGGCCAAAAGGGAGAACTAGTGAGCAGTTCTTC.

The chain recombines TRBV12-5 with TRBJ2-3; D ambiguous. CDR3 length: 16 amino acids. Per the germline V gene, CDR1 is LGHNT and CDR2 is FRNRAP. The V gene lost 1 base and the J gene lost 8 bases, with 19 bases spanning the gap. The CDR3 DNA reads TGTGCTAGTGGTTTGGGTGGTACAGCCAGCCGTGGTACGCAGTATTTT. It yields the protein CASGLGGTASRGTQYF.

This clone was recorded a few times. V and J are TRBV29-1 and TRBJ2-7, with 8 bases aligning to TRBD1. The CDR3 extends over 11 amino acids. Germline trimming cut 7 bases from V and 6 bases from J; bases unmatched to any gene: 5. CDR1 SQVTM and CDR2 ANQGSEA come from the germline V gene. The CDR3 spells CSGWTGSEQYF. DNA for the CDR3: TGCAGCGGCTGGACAGGGAGCGAGCAGTACTTC.

A single count supports this clone. The CDR3 loop is CASTGQGNTGELFF. In DNA form, the CDR3 reads TGTGCCAGCACGGGACAGGGGAACACCGGGGAGCTGTTTTTT. The chain carries TRBV10-3 and TRBJ2-2; 9 bases agree with TRBD1. The trim removed 10 bases at V and 1 base at J, leaving 4 bases unmatched. The CDR3 loop spans 14 amino acids. CDR1 is ENHRY and CDR2 is SYGVKD in the germline V gene.